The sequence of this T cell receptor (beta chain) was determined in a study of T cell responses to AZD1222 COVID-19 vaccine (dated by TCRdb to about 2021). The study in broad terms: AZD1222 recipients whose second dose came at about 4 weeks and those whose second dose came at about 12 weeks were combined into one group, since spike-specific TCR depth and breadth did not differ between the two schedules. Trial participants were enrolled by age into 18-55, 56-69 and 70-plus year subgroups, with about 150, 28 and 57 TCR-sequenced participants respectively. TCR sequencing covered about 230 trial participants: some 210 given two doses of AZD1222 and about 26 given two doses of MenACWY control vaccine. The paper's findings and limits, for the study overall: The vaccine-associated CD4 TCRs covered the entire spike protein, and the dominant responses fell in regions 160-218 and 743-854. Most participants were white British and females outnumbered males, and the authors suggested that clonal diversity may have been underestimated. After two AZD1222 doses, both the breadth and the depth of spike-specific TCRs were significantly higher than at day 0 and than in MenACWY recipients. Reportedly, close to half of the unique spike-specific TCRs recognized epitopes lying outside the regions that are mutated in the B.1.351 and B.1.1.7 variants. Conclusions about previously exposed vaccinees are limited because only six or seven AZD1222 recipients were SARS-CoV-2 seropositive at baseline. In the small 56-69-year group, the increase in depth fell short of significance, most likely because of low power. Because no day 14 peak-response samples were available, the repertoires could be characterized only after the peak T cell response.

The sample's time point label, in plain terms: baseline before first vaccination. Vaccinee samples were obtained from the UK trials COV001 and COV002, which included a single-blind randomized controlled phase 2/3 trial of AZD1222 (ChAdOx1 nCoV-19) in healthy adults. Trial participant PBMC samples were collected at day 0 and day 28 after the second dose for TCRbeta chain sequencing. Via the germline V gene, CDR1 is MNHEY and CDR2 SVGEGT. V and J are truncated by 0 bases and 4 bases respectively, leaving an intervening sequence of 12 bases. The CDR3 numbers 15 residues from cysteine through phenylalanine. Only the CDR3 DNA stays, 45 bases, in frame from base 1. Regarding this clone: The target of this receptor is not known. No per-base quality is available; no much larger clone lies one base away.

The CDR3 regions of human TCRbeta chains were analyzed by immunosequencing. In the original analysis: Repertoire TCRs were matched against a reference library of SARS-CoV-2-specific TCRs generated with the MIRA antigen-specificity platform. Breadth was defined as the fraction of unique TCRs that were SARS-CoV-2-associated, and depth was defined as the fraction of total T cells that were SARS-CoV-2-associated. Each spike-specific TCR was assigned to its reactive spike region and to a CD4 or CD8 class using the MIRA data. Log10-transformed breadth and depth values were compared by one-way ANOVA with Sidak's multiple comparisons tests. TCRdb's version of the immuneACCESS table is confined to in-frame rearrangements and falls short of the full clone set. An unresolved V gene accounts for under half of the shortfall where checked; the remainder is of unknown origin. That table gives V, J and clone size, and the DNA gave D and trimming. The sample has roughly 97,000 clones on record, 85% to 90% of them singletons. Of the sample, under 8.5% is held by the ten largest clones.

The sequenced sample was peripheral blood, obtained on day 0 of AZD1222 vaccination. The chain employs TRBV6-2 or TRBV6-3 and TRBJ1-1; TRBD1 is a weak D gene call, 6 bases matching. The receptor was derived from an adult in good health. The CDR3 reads CASSYSWRGPTEAFF. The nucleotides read TGTGCCAGCAGTTACTCGTGGCGGGGGCCCACTGAAGCTTTCTTT.